A selection of T cell receptor beta chains follows, all from one sample in a study of CD8+ T cells in alopecia areata. The table came from immunoSEQ multiplex PCR; TCRdb's copy has only in-frame clones and leaves some out. The data contain about 270,000 clones, 60% of them singletons. The specimen was CD4+ T cells sorted from blood, collected at approximately week 52, from a patient treated with tofacitinib. The receptors here all came from a human donor with alopecia areata. Both conserved end residues are part of each CDR3.

TRBV5-1,TRBJ1-2,CASSLNSNYGYTF
TRBV6-6,TRBJ2-2,CASSYLWTGELFF
TRBV2,TRBJ1-1,CATAGQPLNTEAFF
TRBV29-1,TRBJ1-1,CSVAQKVNTEAFF
TRBV29-1,TRBJ1-2,CSVGESRSAGYTF
TRBV9,TRBJ2-6,CASSSVGGANVLTF
TRBV5-4,TRBJ2-7,CASSPRQGSYEQYF
TRBV4-3,TRBJ1-2,CASSQDTGGGYGYTF
TRBV29-1,TRBJ2-5,CSVGGQGGETQYF
TRBV6-5,TRBJ2-7,CATAGRDRGHEQYF
TRBV29-1,TRBJ1-1,CSVDNRRTEAFF
TRBV5-1,TRBJ1-1,CASSAKGDTEAFF
TRBV6-5,TRBJ1-1,CASRLEVGTEAFF
TRBV20-1,TRBJ1-2,CSAREGYGYTF
TRBV19,TRBJ2-3,CASSRTSGGAGDTQYF
TRBV7-7,TRBJ2-2,CASSLGLGSTGELFF
TRBV4-2,TRBJ2-7,CASSQDGQFDHEQYF
TRBV18,TRBJ1-6,CASSQGRENSPLHF
TRBV30,TRBJ1-5,CAWTGGYNQPQHF
TRBV11-2,TRBJ2-4,CASRQGGEGNIQYF
TRBV27,TRBJ1-6,CASSLSGVSLSPLHF
TRBV30,TRBJ1-2,CAWSVLGGGYTF
TRBV4-1,TRBJ1-1,CASSQGGGVDTEAFF
TRBV10-3,TRBJ2-7,CAISIGSGERGEQYF
TRBV7-2,TRBJ2-3,CASSFLEGDTQYF
TRBV5-6,TRBJ2-3,CASSYERGTTDTQYF
TRBV30,TRBJ2-7,CAWRSPGQVVEQYF
TRBV4-1,TRBJ2-3,CASSNPGLGFTDTQYF
TRBV5-1,TRBJ2-1,CASSLGGGDYNEQFF
TRBV5-4,TRBJ2-5,CASSPTGQAGETQYF
TRBV18,TRBJ2-1,CASSPFPGYNEQFF
TRBV5-4,TRBJ1-6,CASQDYNSPLHF
TRBV10-3,TRBJ2-7,CAIMSQGATYEQYF
TRBV19,TRBJ1-2,CASSMGDYGYTF
TRBV29-1,TRBJ1-2,CSVEGPDHYGYTF
TRBV5-1,TRBJ1-1,CASSLSGLNTEAFF
TRBV29-1,TRBJ2-1,CSAGGLNEQFF
TRBV12-5,TRBJ1-3,CASGDRDTGNTIYF
TRBV30,TRBJ1-2,CACLSGDYGYTF
TRBV18,TRBJ1-2,CASSGVAPVNYGYTF
TRBV5-4,TRBJ1-1,CASSLAQGARTEAFF
TRBV14,TRBJ1-5,CASSRQGGEPQHF
TRBV30,TRBJ2-1,CAWRAQGPAYNEQFF
TRBV5-1,TRBJ2-4,CASSLRGAPNIQYF
TRBV29-1,TRBJ2-1,CSGGDPQDYNEQFF
TRBV29-1,TRBJ2-1,CSVELNEQFF
TRBV29-1,TRBJ2-3,CSVETSATYTDTQYF